This entry concerns a single T cell receptor beta chain. As yet, its antigen is unknown. The length of the CDR3 is 14 residues. V was pared by 0 bases and J by 4 bases, with 4 bases of the junction left unmatched. Germline V lookup: CDR1 DFQATT, CDR2 SNEGSKA (reference sequence). Via MiXCR, TCRdb re-called the RT-PCR reads, giving one row per CDR3 protein. Among over 350 distinct CDR3 sequences listed, 55% to 65% were seen once. The sample comes from a study of yellow fever vaccine responses in identical twins. Regarding the study as a whole: As reported, the vaccine T cell response of twins seemed partly convergent and partly personalized.

The sample here was T cells from blood (PBMCs), unsorted or a sorted subset (not recorded which), taken before or after yellow fever vaccination (not recorded which). The chain employs TRBV20-1 and TRBJ2-3; 7 bases are shared with TRBD1. The TCR sequence derives from a female donor who received the yellow fever vaccine. CDR3 residues: CSARDVQGSDTQYF. CDR3 DNA sequence: TGCAGTGCTAGAGATGTACAGGGGTCAGATACGCAGTATTTT.